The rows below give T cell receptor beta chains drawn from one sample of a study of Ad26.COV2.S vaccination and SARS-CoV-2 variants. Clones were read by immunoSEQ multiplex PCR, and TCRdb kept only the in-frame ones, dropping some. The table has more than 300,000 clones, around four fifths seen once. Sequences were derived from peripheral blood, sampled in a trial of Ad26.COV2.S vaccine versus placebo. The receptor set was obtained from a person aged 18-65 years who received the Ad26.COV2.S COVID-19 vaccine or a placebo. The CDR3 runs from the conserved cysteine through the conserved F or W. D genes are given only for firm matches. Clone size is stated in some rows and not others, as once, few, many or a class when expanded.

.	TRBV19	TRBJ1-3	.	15	CASSIATPSGNTIYF	TGTGCCAGTAGTATCGCTACGCCCTCTGGAAACACCATATATTTT
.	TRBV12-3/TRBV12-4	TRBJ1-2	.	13	CASSFRYPRGYTF	TGTGCCAGCAGTTTTCGGTACCCGAGAGGCTACACCTTC
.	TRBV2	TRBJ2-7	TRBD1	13	CASSEITGGEQYF	TGTGCCAGCAGTGAAATAACAGGGGGCGAGCAGTACTTC
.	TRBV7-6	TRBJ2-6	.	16	CASSSFSWEGANVLTF	TGTGCCAGCAGCTCTTTTTCTTGGGAGGGGGCCAACGTCCTGACTTTC
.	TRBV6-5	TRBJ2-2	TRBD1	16	CASSWSGQGNTGELFF	TGTGCCAGCAGTTGGTCCGGACAGGGCAACACCGGGGAGCTGTTTTTT
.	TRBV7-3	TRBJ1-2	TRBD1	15	CASSPGQGLSYGYTF	TGTGCCAGCAGCCCCGGACAGGGGCTAAGCTATGGCTACACCTTC
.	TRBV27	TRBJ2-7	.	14	CASSPRGSYYEQYF	TGTGCCAGCAGTCCCAGGGGTTCCTACTACGAGCAGTACTTC
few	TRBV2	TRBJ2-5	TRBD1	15	CASTKTGGIGETQYF	TGTGCCAGCACTAAGACAGGGGGTATTGGGGAGACCCAGTACTTC
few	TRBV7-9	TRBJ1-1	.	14	CASTPAGWNTEAFF	TGTGCCAGCACCCCGGCAGGGTGGAACACTGAAGCTTTCTTT
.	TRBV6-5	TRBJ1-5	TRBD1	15	CASTIMTGIHQPQHF	TGTGCCAGCACCATCATGACAGGGATCCATCAGCCCCAGCATTTT
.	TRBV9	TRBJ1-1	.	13	CASARGVYTEAFF	TGTGCCAGCGCCCGAGGGGTATACACTGAAGCTTTCTTT
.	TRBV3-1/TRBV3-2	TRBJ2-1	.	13	CASSQTALHEQFF	TGTGCCAGCAGCCAAACAGCCCTCCATGAGCAGTTCTTC
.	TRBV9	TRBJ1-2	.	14	CASTRQDPRGGYTF	TGTGCCAGCACCCGACAGGACCCTAGGGGGGGCTACACCTTC
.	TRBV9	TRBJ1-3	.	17	CASSVSADSSSGNTIYF	TGTGCCAGCAGCGTCTCCGCGGACAGCAGCTCTGGAAACACCATATATTTT
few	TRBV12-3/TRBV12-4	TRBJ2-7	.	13	CASSFRAGYEQYF	TGTGCCAGCAGCTTTCGGGCGGGCTACGAGCAGTACTTC
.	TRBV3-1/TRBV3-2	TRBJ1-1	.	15	CASSQDHRRNTEAFF	TGTGCCAGCAGCCAAGATCATAGGAGAAACACTGAAGCTTTCTTT
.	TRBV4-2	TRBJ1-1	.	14	CASSQDKLITEAFF	TGTGCCAGCAGCCAAGATAAACTGATCACTGAAGCTTTCTTT
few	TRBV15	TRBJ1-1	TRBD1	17	CATSRVWGQGLNTEAFF	TGTGCCACCAGCAGAGTGTGGGGACAGGGCTTAAACACTGAAGCTTTCTTT
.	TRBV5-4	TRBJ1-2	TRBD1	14	CASSYGTGGRGYTF	TGTGCCAGCAGCTACGGGACAGGGGGGAGGGGCTACACCTTC
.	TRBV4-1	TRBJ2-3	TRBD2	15	CASSQVGLAADTQYF	TGCGCCAGCAGCCAAGTAGGACTAGCGGCAGATACGCAGTATTTT
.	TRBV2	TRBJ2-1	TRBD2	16	CASSRGTSGGPNEQFF	TGTGCCAGCAGTAGAGGGACTAGCGGGGGCCCCAATGAGCAGTTCTTC
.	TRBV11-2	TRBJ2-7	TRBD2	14	CASRAMAGGYEQYF	TGTGCCAGCAGGGCGATGGCGGGGGGTTACGAGCAGTACTTC
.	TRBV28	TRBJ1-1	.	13	CASSPRRPTEAFF	TGTGCCAGCAGCCCCCGACGGCCCACTGAAGCTTTCTTT
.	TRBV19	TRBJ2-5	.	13	CASSRTVQETQYF	TGTGCCAGTAGTAGGACAGTCCAAGAGACCCAGTACTTC
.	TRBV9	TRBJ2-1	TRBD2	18	CASSVEGLAGGPDNEQFF	TGTGCCAGCAGCGTAGAGGGACTAGCGGGGGGGCCAGACAATGAGCAGTTCTTC
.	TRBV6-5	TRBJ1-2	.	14	CASSYSGGNYGYTF	TGTGCCAGCAGTTACTCAGGCGGCAACTATGGCTACACCTTC
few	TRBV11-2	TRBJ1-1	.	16	CASRSLGVPGNTEAFF	TGTGCCAGCAGATCTCTGGGGGTCCCGGGGAACACTGAAGCTTTCTTT
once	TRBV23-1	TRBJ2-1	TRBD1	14	CASSQDRGGNEQFF	TGCGCCAGCAGCCAGGACAGGGGTGGCAATGAGCAGTTCTTC
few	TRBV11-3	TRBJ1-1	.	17	CASSLGGSLYWNTEAFF	TGTGCCAGCAGCTTAGGCGGCTCGCTCTACTGGAACACTGAAGCTTTCTTT